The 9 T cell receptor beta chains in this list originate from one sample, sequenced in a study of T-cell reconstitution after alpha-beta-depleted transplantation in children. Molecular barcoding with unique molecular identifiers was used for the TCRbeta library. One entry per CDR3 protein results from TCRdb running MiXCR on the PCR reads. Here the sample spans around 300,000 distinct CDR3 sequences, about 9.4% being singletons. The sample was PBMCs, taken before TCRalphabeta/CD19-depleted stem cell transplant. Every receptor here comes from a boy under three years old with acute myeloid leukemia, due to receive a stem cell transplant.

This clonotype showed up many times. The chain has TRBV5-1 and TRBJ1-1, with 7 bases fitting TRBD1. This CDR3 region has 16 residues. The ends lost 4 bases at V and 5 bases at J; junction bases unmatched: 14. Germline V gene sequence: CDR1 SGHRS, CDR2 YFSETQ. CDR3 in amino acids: CASSPEPDRLGTEAFF. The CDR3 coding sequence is TGCGCCAGCAGCCCGGAACCGGACAGGTTAGGTACTGAAGCTTTCTTT.

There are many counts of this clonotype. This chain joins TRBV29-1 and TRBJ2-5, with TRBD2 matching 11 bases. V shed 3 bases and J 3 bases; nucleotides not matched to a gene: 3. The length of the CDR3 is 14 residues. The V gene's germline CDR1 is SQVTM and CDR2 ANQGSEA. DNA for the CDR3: TGCAGCGTTGACGGGGGACTAGCGGAAGAGACCCAGTACTTC. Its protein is CSVDGGLAEETQYF.

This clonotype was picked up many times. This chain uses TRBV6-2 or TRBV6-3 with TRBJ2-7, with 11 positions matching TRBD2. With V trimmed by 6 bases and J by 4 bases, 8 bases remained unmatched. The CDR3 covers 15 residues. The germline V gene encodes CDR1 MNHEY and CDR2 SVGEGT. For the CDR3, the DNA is TGTGCCAGCAGCCCGAGGGCTAGCGGGAGGTACGAGCAGTACTTC. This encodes CASSPRASGRYEQYF.

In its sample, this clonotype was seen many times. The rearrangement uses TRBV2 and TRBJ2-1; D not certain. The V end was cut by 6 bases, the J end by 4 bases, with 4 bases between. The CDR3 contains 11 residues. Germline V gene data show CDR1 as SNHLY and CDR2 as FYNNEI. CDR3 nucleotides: TGTGCCAGCAGCGAATACAATGAGCAGTTCTTC. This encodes CASSEYNEQFF.

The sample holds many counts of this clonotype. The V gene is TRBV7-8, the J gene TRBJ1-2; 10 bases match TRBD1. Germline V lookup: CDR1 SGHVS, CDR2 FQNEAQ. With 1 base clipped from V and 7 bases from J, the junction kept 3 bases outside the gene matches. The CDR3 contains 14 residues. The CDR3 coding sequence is TGTGCCAGCAGCTTAGTGGGACAGGGGTCTGGCTACACCTTC. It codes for CASSLVGQGSGYTF.

The CDR3 here is CASSQDRVGYGYTF. CDR3 DNA: TGTGCCAGCAGCCAAGACAGGGTCGGCTATGGCTACACCTTC. The chain carries TRBV7-2 and TRBJ1-2, with 7 bases that match TRBD1. Germline V gene sequence: CDR1 SGHTA, CDR2 FQGNSA. CDR3 size: 14 residues. The ends lost 5 bases at V and 4 bases at J; junction bases unmatched: 7.

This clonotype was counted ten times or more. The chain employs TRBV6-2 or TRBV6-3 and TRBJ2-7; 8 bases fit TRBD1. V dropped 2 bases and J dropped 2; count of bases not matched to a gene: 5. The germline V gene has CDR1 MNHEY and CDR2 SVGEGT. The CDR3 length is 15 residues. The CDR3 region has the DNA TGTGCCAGCAGTTACCCGGGACAGGAAACCTACGAGCAGTACTTC. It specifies CASSYPGQETYEQYF.

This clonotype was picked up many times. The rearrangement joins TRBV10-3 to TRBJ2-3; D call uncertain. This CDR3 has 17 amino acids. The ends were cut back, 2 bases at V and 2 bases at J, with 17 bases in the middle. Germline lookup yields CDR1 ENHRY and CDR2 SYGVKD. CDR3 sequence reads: CAISEVLAEPPTDTQYF. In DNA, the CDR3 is TGTGCCATCAGTGAGGTCCTGGCAGAGCCGCCCACAGATACGCAGTATTTT.

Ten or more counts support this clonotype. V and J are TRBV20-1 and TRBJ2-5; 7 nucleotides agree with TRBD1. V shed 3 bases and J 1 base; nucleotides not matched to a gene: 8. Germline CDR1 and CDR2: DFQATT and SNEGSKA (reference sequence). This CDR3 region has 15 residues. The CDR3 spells CSASDSGQVQETQYF. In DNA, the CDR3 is TGCAGTGCTAGTGACTCAGGACAGGTCCAAGAGACCCAGTACTTC.